Presented here are 29 T cell receptor beta chains from one specimen sequenced in a study of blood T cell repertoires in COVID-19 (dated by TCRdb to about 2020). The library was produced with the immunoSEQ multiplex PCR assay. TCRdb stores this immuneACCESS table with in-frame sequences only. Part of the clones is absent; in the studies checked, under half of the shortfall reflects unresolved V genes, and no reason is known for the rest. Present in this sample are about 430,000 clones, 70% to 90% of which were seen just once. 1.4% to 1.5% of the sample rests with the top ten. The sequenced sample consisted of PBMCs or T cells enriched from blood (not recorded which). These TCRs come from a young woman who had been exposed to COVID-19.

This clone was counted a single time. The rearrangement joins TRBV19 to TRBJ2-5, with 7 bases matching TRBD2. Germline V gives CDR1 LNHDA, CDR2 SQIVND (reference sequence). This CDR3 is 13 amino acids long. Trimming cost V 5 bases and J 5 bases; bases outside gene matches: 5. The CDR3 nucleotides are TGTGCCAGTAGTCCGCTCGGGAGGGAGACCCAGTACTTC. Translating gives CASSPLGRETQYF.

CDR3 sequence reads: CASSPSRSNEQFF. DNA for the CDR3: TGTGCCAGCAGCCCCAGTAGGAGCAATGAGCAGTTCTTC. The chain employs TRBV7-9 and TRBJ2-1; no firm D call. The germline V gene encodes CDR1 SEHNR and CDR2 FQNEAQ (reference sequence). CDR3 length: 13 amino acids. With 5 bases removed from V and 6 bases from J, the gap between germline ends came to 11 bases.

This chain joins TRBV2 and TRBJ1-4; TRBD1 matches at 8 bases. Germline V gene sequence: CDR1 SNHLY, CDR2 FYNNEI. Trimming took 3 bases from V and 4 from J; bases not matched to a gene: 4. There are 15 residues in the CDR3. The CDR3 DNA follows: TGTGCCAGCAGTGATCCCGGACAGGGTAATGAAAAACTGTTTTTT. Translation: CASSDPGQGNEKLFF.

The chain uses TRBV6-5 and TRBJ1-2; unclear D gene. Trimming removed 6 bases at V and 8 bases at J, with 10 bases between. The germline V gene encodes CDR1 MNHEY and CDR2 SVGAGI. The CDR3 is 11 residues long. CDR3 in amino acids: CASSRGWGYTF. The CDR3, as DNA: TGTGCCAGCAGCCGGGGTTGGGGCTACACCTTC.

The chain joins TRBV4-2 to TRBJ1-1, with TRBD1 matching over 10 bases. This CDR3 is built from 16 residues. V dropped 1 base and J dropped 4; count of bases not matched to a gene: 6. The germline gives CDR1 LGHNA, CDR2 YNFKEQ. CDR3 protein: CASSQGTGGRTTEAFF. DNA of the CDR3: TGTGCCAGCAGCCAAGGGACAGGGGGTAGGACCACTGAAGCTTTCTTT.

CDR3 in amino acids: CATSRGTSGSPYNEQFF. The CDR3 DNA reads as TGTGCCACCAGCAGAGGGACTAGCGGGAGTCCCTACAATGAGCAGTTCTTC. The chain uses TRBV15 and TRBJ2-1; 13 bases fit TRBD2. The ends lost 1 base at V and 2 bases at J; junction bases unmatched: 2. The germline gives CDR1 LNHNV, CDR2 YYDKDF (reference sequence). There are 17 residues in the CDR3.

This chain connects TRBV6-6 to TRBJ2-7, with 9 bases fitting TRBD1. CDR1 and CDR2 from the germline V gene are MNHNY and SVGAGI (reference sequence). The CDR3 consists of 14 residues. The V segment lost 6 bases and the J segment 2 bases; nucleotides outside the gene matches: 5. In DNA, the CDR3 is TGTGCCAGCAGAGCCGGGACAGGGACCTACGAGCAGTACTTC. Its protein product is CASRAGTGTYEQYF.

The chain combines TRBV9 with TRBJ2-7, with 10 bases identical to TRBD1. Germline trimming cut 0 bases from V and 3 bases from J; bases unmatched to any gene: 6. This CDR3 is 16 amino acids long. CDR1 and CDR2 (germline): SGDLS, YYNGEE. The CDR3 reads CASSVEGWTGGYEQYF. In DNA, the CDR3 is TGTGCCAGCAGCGTAGAGGGGTGGACAGGGGGCTACGAGCAGTACTTC.

V usage is TRBV6-2 or TRBV6-3 and J usage is TRBJ1-1; D unresolved. V shed 3 bases and J shed 5 bases, with 13 bases lying between them. The germline V gene encodes CDR1 MNHEY and CDR2 SVGEGT. The CDR3 sequence is 14 residues long. The CDR3: CASSYGRRSTEAFF. The CDR3 region has the DNA TGTGCCAGCAGTTATGGAAGACGGAGTACTGAAGCTTTCTTT.

This rearrangement joins TRBV25-1 to TRBJ1-1; TRBD1 might be the D (5 bases). In germline, CDR1 is MGHDK, CDR2 SYGVNS. The length of the CDR3 is 12 residues. Trimming took 3 bases from V and 11 from J, leaving 13 bases between them. As DNA, the CDR3 is TGTGCCAGCAGTGAGCGGGGGGAGGACGCTTTCTTT. Its translation: CASSERGEDAFF. The variable domain in full, with the rest retrieved from reference TRBV25-1 and TRBJ1-1, is EADIYQTPRYLVIGTGKKITLECSQTMGHDKMYWYQQDPGMELHLIHYSYGVNSTEKGDLSSESTVSRIRTEHFPLTLESARPSHTSQYLCASSERGEDAFFGQGTRLTVV.

The chain uses TRBV18 and TRBJ2-1; D perhaps matches TRBD2 (6 bases). The CDR3 loop spans 14 amino acids. With 3 bases removed from V and 2 bases from J, the gap between germline ends came to 8 bases. Looked up from germline, CDR1 is KGHSH and CDR2 is LQKENI. In DNA form, the CDR3 reads TGTGCCAGCTCACCGACGGGGGCCTACAATGAGCAGTTCTTC. This codes for CASSPTGAYNEQFF.

The chain combines TRBV4-1 with TRBJ1-1; TRBD1 matches at 9 bases. V lost 1 base to trimming and J lost 2 bases; unmatched junction nucleotides: 2. Germline CDR1 MGHRA, CDR2 YSYEKL. This CDR3 spans 15 amino acids. The CDR3 DNA reads TGCGCCAGCAGCCAAGTGGGACAGGGCAACACTGAAGCTTTCTTT. Protein product: CASSQVGQGNTEAFF.

This clone was recorded only once. J is TRBJ2-1 and V is TRBV19, with a possible D match to TRBD1 (5 bases). The CDR3 is 18 residues long. V lost 1 base to trimming and J lost 5 bases, with 21 bases between them. The germline V gene encodes CDR1 LNHDA and CDR2 SQIVND (reference sequence). Here the CDR3 DNA reads TGTGCCAGTAGTATAGTTCTCTCCCGGGCCCTAGGGGACAATGAGCAGTTCTTC. Its protein is CASSIVLSRALGDNEQFF.

The table lists this clone with a count of one. The chain is built from TRBV5-1 and TRBJ2-7; 11 bases fit TRBD1. Germline CDR1 SGHRS, CDR2 YFSETQ. This CDR3 is built from 15 residues. V lost 1 base to trimming and J lost 3 bases; unmatched junction nucleotides: 3. DNA of the CDR3: TGCGCCAGCAGCTTGTCCGGGACAGGGGGCTACGAGCAGTACTTC. It encodes CASSLSGTGGYEQYF. The full variable domain, with the rest looked up from reference TRBV5-1 and TRBJ2-7, is KAGVTQTPRYLIKTRGQQVTLSCSPISGHRSVSWYQQTPGQGLQFLFEYFSETQRNKGNFPGRFSGRQFSNSRSEMNVSTLELGDSALYLCASSLSGTGGYEQYFGPGTRLTVT.

The rearrangement joins TRBV7-8 to TRBJ2-2; possible D gene TRBD2, 5 bases. The V gene's germline CDR1 is SGHVS and CDR2 FQNEAQ. V was trimmed by 1 base and J by 3 bases, leaving 6 bases between them. The CDR3 extends over 14 amino acids. Here the CDR3 reads CASSLELDTGELFF. CDR3 DNA sequence: TGTGCCAGCAGCTTAGAACTAGACACCGGGGAGCTGTTTTTT.

This chain joins TRBV4-1 and TRBJ1-1; no clear D. This CDR3 has 15 residues. Between the trimmed V and J ends, which lost 3 bases and 2 bases, there was a span of 13 bases. Germline CDR1 is MGHRA and CDR2 is YSYEKL. The CDR3 bases are TGCGCCAGCAGCCAGAGGGAGCAGGCTAACACTGAAGCTTTCTTT. It yields the protein CASSQREQANTEAFF.

The gene calls are TRBV5-5 and TRBJ2-5, with TRBD1 matching over 10 bases. The germline V gene encodes CDR1 SGHKS and CDR2 YYEKEE (reference sequence). V shed 3 bases and J 2 bases; nucleotides not matched to a gene: 4. This CDR3 contains 15 residues. The CDR3 DNA reads as TGTGCCAGCAGCTGGGGGACAGGGGTGCAAGAGACCCAGTACTTC. It is translated as CASSWGTGVQETQYF.

The chain joins TRBV28 to TRBJ2-1; 7 nucleotides agree with TRBD2. Germline V lookup: CDR1 MDHEN, CDR2 SYDVKM. The CDR3 spans 15 residues. The V gene end was trimmed by 8 bases and the J gene end by 3 bases; junction bases not matched to a gene: 10. The CDR3 spells CASPLRESLYNEQFF. The CDR3 region has the DNA TGTGCCAGCCCTCTGCGGGAGTCCCTCTACAATGAGCAGTTCTTC. The full variable domain, rest sourced from reference TRBV28 and TRBJ2-1, is DVKVTQSSRYLVKRTGEKVFLECVQDMDHENMFWYRQDPGLGLRLIYFSYDVKMKEKGDIPEGYSVSREKKERFSLILESASTNQTSMYLCASPLRESLYNEQFFGPGTRLTVL.

This clone was recorded a few times. This chain connects TRBV29-1 to TRBJ1-4; the match to TRBD1 covers 10 bases. The CDR3 covers 13 residues. CDR1 and CDR2 (germline): SQVTM, ANQGSEA. V lost 4 bases and J lost 6; bases outside the gene matches: 2. CDR3 in amino acids: CSVVTGGYEKLFF. The CDR3 coding sequence is TGCAGCGTTGTGACAGGGGGCTATGAAAAACTGTTTTTT.

This clone was detected a few times. This chain joins TRBV28 and TRBJ1-2; D gene ambiguous. The CDR3 runs to 15 residues. V was cut by 3 bases and J by 1 base, with 12 bases left in between. Germline assignment: CDR1 MDHEN and CDR2 SYDVKM. CDR3 sequence (DNA): TGTGCCAGCAGTTTGGCCCCCTACAGTAACTATGGCTACACCTTC. Protein: CASSLAPYSNYGYTF.

This chain connects TRBV27 to TRBJ2-7; 11 bases are a match to TRBD2. The CDR3 has 15 amino acids. Germline-derived CDR1 and CDR2 are MNHEY and SMNVEV (reference sequence). V shed 5 bases, J shed 6 bases, and the junction held 9 bases outside the gene matches. The CDR3 nucleotides read TGTGCCAGCAGTCTAACTAGCGGGGGTACGCCCGAGCAGTACTTC. This gives the protein CASSLTSGGTPEQYF.

The genes are TRBV7-8 and TRBJ1-1; 12 bases are a match to TRBD1. The trim removed 5 bases at V and 0 bases at J, leaving 10 bases unmatched. This CDR3 comprises 18 residues. The germline V gene encodes CDR1 SGHVS and CDR2 FQNEAQ. As DNA, the CDR3 is TGTGCCAGCAGCCTCGGGACAGGGGGCTACATAATGAACACTGAAGCTTTCTTT. It specifies CASSLGTGGYIMNTEAFF. Together with reference TRBV7-8 and TRBJ1-1, the CDR3 gives the full variable domain: GAGVSQSPRYKVAKRGQDVALRCDPISGHVSLFWYQQALGQGPEFLTYFQNEAQLDKSGLPSDRFFAERPEGSVSTLKIQRTQQEDSAVYLCASSLGTGGYIMNTEAFFGQGTRLTVV.

The chain has TRBV12-3 or TRBV12-4 and TRBJ2-2; perhaps TRBD2 as D (6 bases). The CDR3 is made up of 13 amino acids. Trimming stripped 5 bases from V and 6 bases from J, with 10 bases between. The CDR3 reads CASSPTSPGELFF. The CDR3 coding sequence is TGTGCCAGCAGTCCGACTAGTCCCGGGGAGCTGTTTTTT.

As regards this clone: The identical CDR3 is also encoded by other nucleotide sequences in the sample. V usage is TRBV2 and J usage is TRBJ1-1; possibly TRBD1 for D (5 bases). The CDR3 is 11 residues long. Between the trimmed V and J ends, which lost 2 bases and 11 bases, there was a span of 9 bases. CDR1 is SNHLY and CDR2 is FYNNEI in the germline V gene. The DNA of the CDR3 is TGTGCCAGCAGTGAAAGGGGTCGGGCTTTCTTT. Encoded protein: CASSERGRAFF.

In this sample, this clone turned up once. The chain uses TRBV24-1 and TRBJ2-5, with a possible D match to TRBD2 (7 bases). Germline CDR1 reads KGHDR; CDR2 reads SFDVKD. V lost 5 bases, J lost 5 bases, and 14 bases lay in between. This CDR3 is built from 14 residues. CDR3 region: CATSGEGEGETQYF. The CDR3 DNA sequence: TGTGCCACCAGTGGGGAGGGGGAAGGGGAGACCCAGTACTTC.

This clone has just one count. The V gene is TRBV6-6, the J gene TRBJ2-7, with 7 bases lining up with TRBD2. Germline V CDR1 and CDR2: MNHNY, SVGAGI (reference sequence). The trim removed 6 bases at V and 11 bases at J, leaving 7 bases unmatched. The CDR3 sequence is 11 residues long. The CDR3 protein is CASSGGLVEYF. As DNA, the CDR3 is TGTGCCAGCAGCGGCGGACTAGTGGAGTACTTC.

The genes are TRBV15 and TRBJ2-1; tentative D call: TRBD1 (6 bases). The germline gives CDR1 LNHNV, CDR2 YYDKDF (reference sequence). Trimming cost V 8 bases and J 4 bases, with 18 bases left between them. This CDR3 has 15 amino acids. This CDR3 is CATATGRGPYNEQFF. In nucleotides, the CDR3 is TGTGCCACCGCCACGGGCAGGGGACCTTACAATGAGCAGTTCTTC.

V gene TRBV9 combines with J gene TRBJ1-4; 10 bases agree with TRBD1. V dropped 3 bases and J dropped 6; count of bases not matched to a gene: 5. There are 15 residues in the CDR3. Germline values: CDR1 SGDLS, CDR2 YYNGEE. As DNA, the CDR3 is TGTGCCAGCAGCGCCCAGACAGGGGGCTATGAAAAACTGTTTTTT. It translates to CASSAQTGGYEKLFF.

V is TRBV30 and J is TRBJ1-1, with 8 bases matching TRBD1. J gave up 10 bases and V 3 bases, and 13 bases lay outside the gene matches. This CDR3 is 14 amino acids long. CDR1 is GTSNPN, CDR2 SVGIG, per germline (reference sequence). The chain's CDR3 is CAWSLNPLTGAAFF. CDR3 nucleotide sequence: TGTGCCTGGAGCCTCAACCCCCTGACAGGGGCAGCTTTCTTT. The whole variable domain, remainder taken from reference TRBV30 and TRBJ1-1, is SQTIHQWPATLVQPVGSPLSLECTVEGTSNPNLYWYRQAAGRGLQLLFYSVGIGQISSEVPQNLSASRPQDRQFILSSKKLLLSDSGFYLCAWSLNPLTGAAFFGQGTRLTVV.